This is a list of T cell receptor beta chains from one sample in a study of identifying expanded T cells in peripheral blood. TCRdb's copy holds only in-frame clones and misses some; the assay was immunoSEQ multiplex PCR. The sample carries 100,000 to 150,000 clones, 75% to 90% recorded once. Sequenced material: blood. These receptors came from a person aged 18-69 years in good health. CDR3s include the opening cysteine and the closing phenylalanine or tryptophan. The D gene is left open where the match is weak. Size values are once, few and many counts, or a class for expanded clones, and some rows have none.

NA	TRBV6-5	NA	TRBJ2-1	TGTGCCAGCAGTTATGGGGACGTGGTGCTAAATGAGCAGTTCTTC	CASSYGDVVLNEQFF
NA	TRBV7-9	NA	TRBJ1-2	TGTGCCAGCAGCCTGGGTGCCGGATTAGACAGAGACAATGGCTACACCTTC	CASSLGAGLDRDNGYTF
NA	TRBV18	NA	TRBJ2-1	TGTGCCAGCTCACCTATTAGTAGGGGCGGTGAGCAGTTCTTC	CASSPISRGGEQFF
TRBD1	TRBV18	many	TRBJ1-2	TGTGCCAGCTCACCACAAAGAGGGGGCGAAGGTAACTATGGCTACACCTTC	CASSPQRGGEGNYGYTF
NA	TRBV7-9	NA	TRBJ1-1	TGTGCCAGCAGCTACGGGGGAAAGAACACTGAAGCTTTCTTT	CASSYGGKNTEAFF
NA	TRBV5-1	NA	TRBJ1-5	TGCGCCAGCAGCTTGGGTTCAGGGTTGAATCAGCCCCAGCATTTT	CASSLGSGLNQPQHF
NA	TRBV15	NA	TRBJ2-7	TGTGCCACCAGCAGAGTCAAGTTACAGAAATACGAGCAGTACTTC	CATSRVKLQKYEQYF
NA	TRBV7-9	NA	TRBJ2-3	TGTGCCAGCAGCTTGATTGCAGATACGCAGTATTTT	CASSLIADTQYF
NA	TRBV7-9	NA	TRBJ2-7	TGTGCCAGCAGCTTAGAGTTGGGGGACGAGCAGTACTTC	CASSLELGDEQYF
NA	TRBV18	NA	TRBJ1-3	TGTGCCAGCTCGCGGGACCTTGGAAACACCATATATTTT	CASSRDLGNTIYF
NA	TRBV6-5	NA	TRBJ1-3	TGTGCCAGCAGTCCACTCTACGGAAACACCATATATTTT	CASSPLYGNTIYF
TRBD1	TRBV7-2	NA	TRBJ2-7	TGTGCCAGCAGCCCCGGGACAGCCCCGGGGGAGCAGTACTTC	CASSPGTAPGEQYF
NA	TRBV28	NA	TRBJ2-3	TGTGCCAGCAGCTCGGACACGCTCACAGATACGCAGTATTTT	CASSSDTLTDTQYF
TRBD2	TRBV4-3	NA	TRBJ2-3	TGCGCCAGCAGCCAAGAGACTAGCGGGGGGGCCAGAGATACGCAGTATTTT	CASSQETSGGARDTQYF
TRBD2	TRBV5-1	once	TRBJ2-5	TGCGCCAGCAGCCCGGCGGGGGAGAGTCGAGAGACCCAGTACTTC	CASSPAGESRETQYF
NA	TRBV7-9	NA	TRBJ1-1	TGTGCCAGCAGCCTGAGCGGGACTGAAGCTTTCTTT	CASSLSGTEAFF
TRBD1	TRBV23-1	NA	TRBJ2-3	TGCGCCAGCAGCGGACAGGGGAGCACAGATACGCAGTATTTT	CASSGQGSTDTQYF
NA	TRBV6-4	NA	TRBJ1-1	TGTGCCAGCAGTACGACAGAGTACACTGAAGCTTTCTTT	CASSTTEYTEAFF
NA	TRBV2	NA	TRBJ2-7	TGTGCCAGCAGCGGCCAGACTTTTAACAGGCTTGGAAACTACGAGCAGTACTTC	CASSGQTFNRLGNYEQYF
TRBD1	TRBV7-9	NA	TRBJ1-6	TGTGCCAGCAGCACGACAGGGTTTAATTCACCCCTCCACTTT	CASSTTGFNSPLHF
TRBD1	TRBV19	NA	TRBJ1-1	TGTGCCAGTACTAGCAACAGGGGTCGGCGAGGCACTGAAGCTTTCTTT	CASTSNRGRRGTEAFF
NA	TRBV6-5	NA	TRBJ2-3	TGTGCCAGCAGTTACTCGGGAACGGATACGCAGTATTTT	CASSYSGTDTQYF
NA	TRBV5-1	NA	TRBJ1-2	TGCGCCAGCAGCTGGGGAGATTTGGGAGGCCACACCTTC	CASSWGDLGGHTF
NA	TRBV2	NA	TRBJ1-1	TGTGCCAGCAGCTTGACAGTGAACACTGAAGCTTTCTTT	CASSLTVNTEAFF
NA	TRBV7-2	once	TRBJ1-2	TGTGCCAGCAGCTTAGGGGTCGGTATTAAGGATGGCTACACCTTC	CASSLGVGIKDGYTF
NA	TRBV14	NA	TRBJ1-1	TGTGCCAGCAGCCCCCACCGGGGGCGCCGGGGCACTGAAGCTTTCTTT	CASSPHRGRRGTEAFF
NA	TRBV2	NA	TRBJ2-7	TGTGCCAGCAGTGAAGCGCTTACCGGGGACAACGGCTCCTACGAGCAGTACTTC	CASSEALTGDNGSYEQYF
NA	TRBV7-2	NA	TRBJ1-6	TGTGCCAGCAGCTTTGGAAGTTCACCCCTCCACTTT	CASSFGSSPLHF
NA	TRBV10-2	once	TRBJ2-6	TGCGCCAGCAGTGAGATTAAGGACTTAACTGGGGCTGGGGCCAACGTCCTGACTTTC	CASSEIKDLTGAGANVLTF
NA	TRBV27	NA	TRBJ1-2	TGTGCCAGCAGTTTATTGGGAATTCACGGCGACTATGGCTACACCTTC	CASSLLGIHGDYGYTF
NA	TRBV15	few	TRBJ2-7	TGTGCCACCAGCAGAGATCCATTCACAACCTACGAGCAGTACTTC	CATSRDPFTTYEQYF
NA	TRBV7-2	NA	TRBJ2-4	TGTGCCAGCAGTCGGACAGAAAACATTCAGTACTTC	CASSRTENIQYF
TRBD1	TRBV30	NA	TRBJ2-2	TGTGCCTGGAGCGGGACAGGGGGTTTGGGCGGGGAGCTGTTTTTT	CAWSGTGGLGGELFF
TRBD1	TRBV12-5	NA	TRBJ1-2	TGTGCTAGTGGTTGGTCAGGGGGCGCGGAGGGCTACACCTTC	CASGWSGGAEGYTF
NA	TRBV19	once	TRBJ2-1	TGTGCCAGTAGTATCGCACTTGAGCAGTTCTTC	CASSIALEQFF
NA	TRBV11-2	NA	TRBJ1-1	TGTGCCAGCAGCACAACCCTATTTGCGGGGACTGAAGCTTTCTTT	CASSTTLFAGTEAFF
NA	TRBV19	few	TRBJ1-6	TGTGCCAGTAGTATGAGGGGCGGTGGGTCACCCCTCCACTTT	CASSMRGGGSPLHF
NA	TRBV27	NA	TRBJ1-5	TGTGCCAGCAGTTTGCGGGGAAGCGCCCCGGATCAGCCCCAGCATTTT	CASSLRGSAPDQPQHF
NA	TRBV19	NA	TRBJ1-1	TGTGCCAGTAGTATAGAGGGCTTCAGGGTTTCTGAAGCTTTCTTT	CASSIEGFRVSEAFF
TRBD2	TRBV5-1	NA	TRBJ2-2	TGCGCCAGCAGCTTGGACCAAATACGCGGGGGAAGGCTGTTTTTT	CASSLDQIRGGRLFF
NA	TRBV5-4	NA	TRBJ2-5	TGTGCCAGCAGCCAGGACGAGGGGGAGACCCAGTACTTC	CASSQDEGETQYF
NA	TRBV5-1	NA	TRBJ2-7	TGCGCCAGCAGCTGGGGGGCTGGCGGGGCCTACTACGAGCAGTACTTC	CASSWGAGGAYYEQYF
NA	TRBV2	NA	TRBJ2-4	TGTGCCAGCTCAACAGGGTACCTAACACTAGCCAAAAACATTCAGTACTTC	CASSTGYLTLAKNIQYF
NA	TRBV19	NA	TRBJ2-5	TGTGCCAGTAGGCGGGATCCCTCGGTGGTGACCCAGTACTTC	CASRRDPSVVTQYF
TRBD2	TRBV19	once	TRBJ2-3	TGTGCCAGTAGTATGGGGCCCGGGACTAGCGGGAACACAGATACGCAGTATTTT	CASSMGPGTSGNTDTQYF
NA	TRBV7-8	once	TRBJ1-1	TGTGCCAGCAGCTTAGGGCAGGGGTACACTGAAGCTTTCTTT	CASSLGQGYTEAFF
NA	TRBV15	NA	TRBJ2-7	TGTGCCACCAGCAGACAGGGAGGAGGTTACGAGCAGTACTTC	CATSRQGGGYEQYF
NA	TRBV7-8	NA	TRBJ1-2	TGTGCCAGCAGCCCTAGAGACAGGACGCGTGGCTATGGCTACACCTTC	CASSPRDRTRGYGYTF
NA	TRBV11-2	few	TRBJ1-1	TGTGCCAGCAGCGCATACACTGAAGCTTTCTTT	CASSAYTEAFF